The clone carrying this T cell receptor beta chain was observed a handful of times. Antigen specificity is unknown. Germline lookup yields CDR1 MGHRA and CDR2 YSYEKL. This CDR3 is built from 15 residues. J was trimmed by 2 bases and V by 3 bases; bases with no gene match: 3. The data derive from a study of T-cell memory formation after mild COVID-19. Overall study: Among the donors, TCR clusters were largely specific to each donor.

Findings and caveats of the study: Whereas later expanders leaned CD4+, clones contracting day 15 to 85 showed a balanced CD4/CD8 makeup. The study found contracting CD4+ clones mainly in CM and EM and contracting CD8+ clones in EMRA. Several responding clones turned up in pre-infection memory, indicating that cross-reactive memory may have taken part.

From the 5' RACE reads, TCRdb called clonotypes with MiXCR, one entry per CDR3 protein. The sample consists of approximately 54,000 distinct CDR3 sequences, approximately 12% of them appearing once. What was sequenced was PBMCs or a T cell subset sorted from them (not recorded which). This chain links TRBV4-1 with TRBJ1-5; TRBD1 aligns across 8 bases. The receptor was derived from a man younger than 35 who had mild COVID-19 (a few samples of this study predate the infection). Cell type and time point are not known. The DNA of the CDR3 is TGCGCCAGCAGCCAGACAGGGGCGGGCAATCAGCCCCAGCATTTT. As protein: CASSQTGAGNQPQHF.